Listed here are 20 T cell receptor beta chains from one sample, sequenced in a study of shared clonotypes between healthy human individuals. The assay was immunoSEQ multiplex PCR, and TCRdb's table has in-frame clones only and misses some. The sample gives around 510,000 clones, around 78% of which show up once; around 11% is in the top ten. Sequencing was carried out using PBMCs. These receptors originate from a woman aged 40 to 50 in good health. Some clones in this sample may be carry-over from other donors' samples.

This clone was observed at least ten times. The J gene is TRBJ2-7, the V gene TRBV10-3; D is undetermined. The CDR3 has 14 residues. Germline assignment: CDR1 ENHRY and CDR2 SYGVKD. V was trimmed by 3 bases and J by 2 bases, leaving 11 bases between them. CDR3 residues: CAISDGIRAYEQYF. In DNA form, the CDR3 reads TGTGCCATCAGTGACGGCATTCGGGCCTACGAGCAGTACTTC.

V is TRBV5-1 and J is TRBJ2-2, with 9 bases aligning to TRBD2. The CDR3 consists of 17 residues. Germline CDR1 and CDR2: SGHRS and YFSETQ. Trimming cost V 4 bases and J 0 bases; bases outside gene matches: 7. The CDR3 bases are TGCGCCAGCAGCCTGGGACTAGCAGCGACGAACACCGGGGAGCTGTTTTTT. Protein product: CASSLGLAATNTGELFF.

This chain uses TRBV6-6 with TRBJ2-7; the D is unclear. Germline V CDR1 and CDR2: MNHNY, SVGAGI (reference sequence). The ends were cut back, 3 bases at V and 3 bases at J, with 9 bases in the middle. CDR3 length equals 13 residues. As DNA, the CDR3 is TGTGCCAGCAGTTATCGGGCCAGCTACGAGCAGTACTTC. Translating it yields CASSYRASYEQYF.

This clone was observed at least ten times. The DNA for the CDR3 is TGTGCCAGCTCATCGGGACGGTTGAACACTGAAGCTTTCTTT. This translates into CASSSGRLNTEAFF. The chain links TRBV18 to TRBJ1-1; maybe TRBD1 (5 bases). The V end lost 5 bases, the J end lost 0 bases, and 10 bases lay between the germline ends. Germline V gene data show CDR1 as KGHSH and CDR2 as LQKENI. CDR3 size: 14 residues.

The rearrangement links TRBV27 to TRBJ2-3; D is unclear. Germline CDR1 and CDR2: MNHEY and SMNVEV (reference sequence). This CDR3 has 16 residues. With 7 bases removed from V and 0 bases from J, the gap between germline ends came to 17 bases. The CDR3 DNA follows: TGTGCCAGCACTGCAACACAAGAACTAAGCACAGATACGCAGTATTTT. It is translated as CASTATQELSTDTQYF.

This chain's CDR3 is CASSFLSQVNNEQFF. The CDR3 nucleotides read TGTGCCAGCAGTTTCCTTTCCCAGGTAAACAATGAGCAGTTCTTC. The chain is built from TRBV28 and TRBJ2-1; D is unresolved. Germline CDR1 reads MDHEN; CDR2 reads SYDVKM. V was shortened by 3 bases and J by 5 bases, with 14 bases between the two germline ends. This CDR3 spans 15 amino acids.

Notes on this clone: A much bigger clone sits one base away, suggesting this may be a read error. This rearrangement joins TRBV5-5 to TRBJ1-1; D gene ambiguous. This CDR3 is built from 13 residues. The germline V gene encodes CDR1 SGHKS and CDR2 YYEKEE (reference sequence). The ends were cut back, 1 base at V and 1 base at J, with 5 bases in the middle. CDR3 protein: CASSLKGNTEAFF. CDR3 bases: TGTGCCAGCAGCTTGAAAGGGAACACTGAAGCTTTCTTT. Using reference TRBV5-5 and TRBJ1-1 for the parts outside the CDR3, the full variable domain is DAGVTQSPTHLIKTRGQQVTLRCSPISGHKSVSWYQQVLGQGPQFIFQYYEKEERGRGNFPDRFSARQFPNYSSELNVNALLLGDSALYLCASSLKGNTEAFFGQGTRLTVV.

V usage is TRBV19 and J usage is TRBJ2-5, with 7 bases identical to TRBD2. The CDR3 sequence is 13 residues long. The V gene end was trimmed by 8 bases and the J gene end by 5 bases; junction bases not matched to a gene: 8. Per germline, CDR1 LNHDA and CDR2 SQIVND (reference sequence). The CDR3 here is CASGLVGSETQYF. The CDR3 DNA follows: TGTGCCAGTGGACTAGTGGGGTCGGAGACCCAGTACTTC.

In its sample, this clone was seen a few times. This rearrangement joins TRBV28 to TRBJ2-7, with D possibly TRBD2 on 6 matching bases. CDR1 is MDHEN and CDR2 is SYDVKM in the germline V gene. Trimming removed 1 base at V and 5 bases at J, with 12 bases between. CDR3 length equals 14 residues. The CDR3 DNA reads TGTGCCAGCAGTTTATCCGGGAGTCTCCACGAGCAGTACTTC. Amino acid sequence: CASSLSGSLHEQYF.

The J gene is TRBJ2-1, the V gene TRBV25-1; unclear D gene. The CDR3 length is 11 residues. CDR1 and CDR2 (germline): MGHDK, SYGVNS. V lost 5 bases and J lost 7, with 6 bases in between. The CDR3 sequence: CASSTFNEQFF. Written as DNA, the CDR3 is TGTGCCAGCAGTACGTTTAATGAGCAGTTCTTC.

The chain uses TRBV7-2 and TRBJ1-2; no firm D call. Germline CDR1 SGHTA, CDR2 FQGNSA. The CDR3 spans 14 residues. V lost 1 base, J lost 5 bases, and 11 bases lay in between. CDR3 DNA sequence: TGTGCCAGCAGCTTAGGGACCGTTATGTATGGCTACACCTTC. Translating it yields CASSLGTVMYGYTF. Filled out from reference TRBV7-2 and TRBJ1-2, the complete variable domain reads GAGVSQSPSNKVTEKGKDVELRCDPISGHTALYWYRQSLGQGLEFLIYFQGNSAPDKSGLPSDRFSAERTGGSVSTLTIQRTQQEDSAVYLCASSLGTVMYGYTFGSGTRLTVV.

As to this clone: A much more abundant neighbour one base away suggests this may be a read error. The chain carries TRBV4-1 and TRBJ2-3; 12 bases agree with TRBD2. The germline gives CDR1 MGHRA, CDR2 YSYEKL. The CDR3 length is 17 residues. The junction had 7 bases not matched to a gene; V was cut back by 2 bases and J by 4 bases. CDR3 nucleotide sequence: TGCGCCAGCAGCCAATTATTGACTAGCGGGAGCGCAGATACGCAGTATTTT. Protein product: CASSQLLTSGSADTQYF.

This chain connects TRBV4-1 to TRBJ2-7, with D unresolved. The germline gives CDR1 MGHRA, CDR2 YSYEKL. Trimming pared 0 bases from V and 2 bases from J, leaving 14 bases between. CDR3 length: 16 residues. In DNA form, the CDR3 reads TGCGCCAGCAGCCAAGATTCTAGGGCCCCCGCCTACGAGCAGTACTTC. This sequence encodes CASSQDSRAPAYEQYF.

The chain links TRBV6-1 to TRBJ2-2; possibly TRBD1 for D (5 bases). V was clipped by 4 bases and J by 1 base, with 10 bases between them. In germline, CDR1 is MNHNS, CDR2 SASEGT. CDR3 length equals 15 residues. CDR3 in amino acids: CASSAGPRNTGELFF. In DNA form, the CDR3 reads TGTGCCAGCAGTGCAGGGCCCCGGAACACCGGGGAGCTGTTTTTT.

This clone was observed a handful of times. J is TRBJ1-5 and V is TRBV10-1; D is unclear. CDR1 is WNHNN, CDR2 SYGVQD, per germline (reference sequence). The CDR3 runs 13 residues. V lost 4 bases, J lost 4 bases, and 8 bases lay in between. CDR3 DNA sequence: TGCGCCAGCAGTGCGGCGGCTAATCAGCCCCAGCATTTT. The encoded protein is CASSAAANQPQHF.

The V call is TRBV7-2, the J call TRBJ2-2; maybe TRBD2 (5 bases). The ends were cut back, 7 bases at V and 7 bases at J, with 19 bases in the middle. Per germline, CDR1 SGHTA and CDR2 FQGNSA. This CDR3 is built from 15 residues. The CDR3 region has the DNA TGTGCCAGCAACCAACCCCGGAGAGGGTTCGGGGAGCTGTTTTTT. This codes for CASNQPRRGFGELFF.

This sequence joins TRBV2 and TRBJ2-6; 7 bases agree with TRBD1. Germline lookup yields CDR1 SNHLY and CDR2 FYNNEI. The length of the CDR3 is 15 residues. Germline trimming cut 5 bases from V and 0 bases from J; bases unmatched to any gene: 1. DNA of the CDR3: TGTGCCAGCAGTAGGACAGGCTCTGGGGCCAACGTCCTGACTTTC. Amino acids: CASSRTGSGANVLTF.

The chain couples TRBV5-6 to TRBJ1-2, with D unresolved. The germline CDR1 and CDR2 sequences are SGHDT and YYEEEE. V was pared by 0 bases and J by 8 bases, with 11 bases between. CDR3 length: 13 residues. This chain's CDR3 is CASSLAVAAGYTF. DNA for the CDR3: TGTGCCAGCAGCTTGGCCGTGGCCGCCGGCTACACCTTC.

The rearrangement uses TRBV21-1 and TRBJ1-5; no DNA check was done on the table's D call, TRBD1. TRBV21-1 is a pseudogene locus. The CDR3 consists of 13 residues. As DNA, the CDR3 is TGTGCCAGTATACCCCAGGGAAGTCAGCCCCAGCATTTT. Translated, it gives CASIPQGSQPQHF.

This clone was observed a few times. At one of its ends the junction is not consistent with the germline gene, which may arise from a read error. The CDR3 here is CAKDRDTEAFF. The CDR3 bases are TGTGCCAAAGACCGGGACACAGAAGCTTTCTTT. The rearrangement uses TRBV30 and TRBJ1-1; D may be TRBD1 (6 bases). Germline V lookup: CDR1 GTSNPN, CDR2 SVGIG (reference sequence). This CDR3 has 11 residues. Full variable domain (missing parts from reference TRBV30 and TRBJ1-1): SQTIHQWPATLVQPVGSPLSLECTVEGTSNPNLYWYRQAAGRGLQLLFYSVGIGQISSEVPQNLSASRPQDRQFILSSKKLLLSDSGFYLCAKDRDTEAFFGQGTRLTVV.